One sample yielded the 21 T cell receptor beta chains listed below, sequenced in a study of T cell responses to AZD1222 COVID-19 vaccine. Using immunoSEQ multiplex PCR, the repertoire was profiled, and TCRdb retains in-frame clones only, with some absent. This sample has about 150,000 clones; approximately 86% occur once, and the top ten carry roughly 5.4%. Sequenced here: peripheral blood, sampled 28 days after the second dose of the MenACWY control vaccine. These receptors all come from an adult who received the MenACWY meningococcal vaccine as a control.

The chain employs TRBV24-1 and TRBJ1-2; no clear D gene. Germline CDR1 reads KGHDR; CDR2 reads SFDVKD. CDR3 length: 13 residues. V was pared by 4 bases and J by 6 bases, with 11 bases between. The CDR3 nucleotides read TGTGCCACCAGTGACCGGCGAAGCGATGGCTACACCTTC. The encoded protein is CATSDRRSDGYTF.

The genes are TRBV18 and TRBJ2-1; D is unresolved. Germline values: CDR1 KGHSH, CDR2 LQKENI. The CDR3 sequence is 13 residues long. V was pared by 3 bases and J by 4 bases, with 7 bases between. The CDR3 region is CASSPSVYNEQFF. In nucleotides, the CDR3 is TGTGCCAGCTCACCCTCCGTATACAATGAGCAGTTCTTC.

This chain uses TRBV14 with TRBJ1-4; no firm D call. Deletions cut 1 base from V and 9 bases from J, with 9 bases between. The CDR3 sequence is 13 residues long. The germline CDR1 and CDR2 sequences are SGHDN and FVKESK. The CDR3 loop is CASSQGTWQKLFF. In DNA, the CDR3 is TGTGCCAGCAGCCAAGGAACTTGGCAAAAACTGTTTTTT.

The chain combines TRBV5-1 with TRBJ1-2; possible D gene TRBD1, 5 bases. Germline CDR1 and CDR2: SGHRS and YFSETQ. The CDR3 extends over 18 amino acids. Trimming pared 0 bases from V and 4 bases from J, leaving 22 bases between. The CDR3, as DNA: TGCGCCAGCAGCTTGGATAGGGGCAGGTTGGGTGAGGTCTATGGCTACACCTTC. It encodes CASSLDRGRLGEVYGYTF.

The gene calls are TRBV27 and TRBJ1-5, with D possibly being TRBD1 (5 bases). Germline assignment: CDR1 MNHEY and CDR2 SMNVEV (reference sequence). The CDR3 is made up of 14 amino acids. V was shortened by 3 bases and J by 4 bases, with 10 bases between the two germline ends. This CDR3 is CASSFLRENQPQHF. The DNA of the CDR3 is TGTGCCAGCAGTTTCCTCAGGGAGAATCAGCCCCAGCATTTT.

The gene calls are TRBV4-3 and TRBJ1-1, with 7 bases lining up with TRBD1. Germline V gene sequence: CDR1 LGHNA, CDR2 YSLEER. V dropped 0 bases and J dropped 5; count of bases not matched to a gene: 9. The CDR3 sequence is 16 residues long. The chain's CDR3 is CASSQEQGLRKTEAFF. DNA for the CDR3: TGCGCCAGCAGCCAAGAACAGGGGTTAAGGAAGACTGAAGCTTTCTTT.

The table lists this clone with a few counts. This rearrangement joins TRBV7-6 to TRBJ1-5; D is unresolved. Germline V gene data show CDR1 as SGHVS and CDR2 as FNYEAQ. Between the trimmed V and J ends, which lost 5 bases and 4 bases, there was a span of 15 bases. This CDR3 is built from 15 residues. The CDR3 DNA sequence: TGTGCCAGCAGCCTTTTCCCGTGGGGTAATCAGCCCCAGCATTTT. Its translation is CASSLFPWGNQPQHF.

The genes are TRBV5-4 and TRBJ2-5; D is ambiguous. The CDR3 totals 13 residues. CDR1 is SGHNT and CDR2 is YYREEE in the germline V gene (reference sequence). V gave up 4 bases and J gave up 1 base, with 8 bases separating them. The CDR3 sequence is CASSHNSQETQYF. CDR3 coding DNA: TGTGCCAGCAGCCATAACTCCCAAGAGACCCAGTACTTC.

The chain carries TRBV11-3 and TRBJ1-1; D remains unclear. The CDR3 is 12 residues long. V shed 3 bases and J shed 6 bases, with 8 bases lying between them. CDR1 SGHNT and CDR2 YENEEA come from the germline V gene. The CDR3 sequence is CASSFSGSEAFF. DNA for the CDR3: TGTGCCAGCAGCTTTTCCGGGTCTGAAGCTTTCTTT.

As to this clone: The identical CDR3 is also encoded by other nucleotide sequences in the sample. The rearrangement joins TRBV7-2 to TRBJ2-3; 7 bases map to TRBD1. Germline-derived CDR1 and CDR2 are SGHTA and FQGNSA. The CDR3 extends over 15 amino acids. Trimming took 0 bases from V and 1 from J; bases not matched to a gene: 1. CDR3 amino acids: CASSLAGQGTDTQYF. Written as DNA, the CDR3 is TGTGCCAGCAGCTTAGCCGGACAGGGCACAGATACGCAGTATTTT.

This clone was seen a single time. This rearrangement joins TRBV19 to TRBJ2-5; D ambiguous. CDR3 length equals 13 residues. Germline V CDR1 and CDR2: LNHDA, SQIVND (reference sequence). The V gene lost 7 bases and the J gene lost 4 bases, with 13 bases spanning the gap. As DNA, the CDR3 is TGTGCCAGTACCAATGAATGGGGAGAGACCCAGTACTTC. Translation gives CASTNEWGETQYF.

The chain links TRBV19 to TRBJ1-1; perhaps TRBD1 as D (6 bases). CDR1 and CDR2 from the germline V gene are LNHDA and SQIVND (reference sequence). Trimming removed 4 bases at V and 4 bases at J, with 16 bases between. The CDR3 spans 15 residues. In DNA form, the CDR3 reads TGTGCCAGTAGTACCAGCGGGATGGGGGCCACTGAAGCTTTCTTT. Protein product: CASSTSGMGATEAFF.

J is TRBJ2-3 and V is TRBV7-3; the D gene is possibly TRBD2 (6 bases). There are 16 residues in the CDR3. From germline, CDR1 is SGHTA and CDR2 FQGTGA. Trimming took 1 base from V and 0 from J, leaving 11 bases between them. DNA for the CDR3: TGTGCCAGCAGCTTAAATCGGGGGAGTAGCACAGATACGCAGTATTTT. It translates to CASSLNRGSSTDTQYF.

The chain joins TRBV6-6 to TRBJ2-7, with D perhaps matching TRBD2 (5 bases). V gave up 7 bases and J gave up 6 bases, with 25 bases separating them. The CDR3 is 16 amino acids. From germline, CDR1 is MNHNY and CDR2 SVGAGI (reference sequence). The CDR3 reads CASTTLEGWAEGEQYF. DNA of the CDR3: TGTGCCAGCACTACCCTCGAGGGCTGGGCCGAGGGCGAGCAGTACTTC.

This chain links TRBV7-8 with TRBJ2-1; tentative D call: TRBD2 (6 bases). The CDR3 contains 13 residues. The germline V gene has CDR1 SGHVS and CDR2 FQNEAQ. V was shortened by 6 bases and J by 4 bases, with 10 bases between the two germline ends. The CDR3 loop reads CASSSGAYNEQFF. CDR3 in DNA: TGTGCCAGCAGTTCGGGAGCGTACAATGAGCAGTTCTTC.

The gene calls are TRBV7-2 and TRBJ2-1; 10 bases are shared with TRBD2. Germline CDR1 and CDR2: SGHTA and FQGNSA. The CDR3 has 14 amino acids. With V trimmed by 2 bases and J by 10 bases, 5 bases remained unmatched. CDR3 loop: CASSLLETSGEQFF. CDR3 nucleotides: TGTGCCAGCAGCTTACTCGAGACTAGCGGGGAGCAGTTCTTC.

V and J are TRBV28 and TRBJ1-1; 8 bases map to TRBD1. CDR3 length: 15 residues. The V gene's germline CDR1 is MDHEN and CDR2 SYDVKM. V trimming: 2 bases; J trimming: 6 bases; junction bases outside the gene matches: 8. The CDR3 sequence: CASSLDGTGGSEAFF. The CDR3 nucleotides read TGTGCCAGCAGTTTAGATGGGACAGGCGGGTCTGAAGCTTTCTTT.

This clone was seen once. The J gene is TRBJ2-5, the V gene TRBV7-2, with TRBD1 identical over 7 bases. The CDR3 sequence is 16 residues long. Germline V gives CDR1 SGHTA, CDR2 FQGNSA. Trimming cost V 5 bases and J 5 bases; bases outside gene matches: 14. The CDR3, as DNA: TGTGCCAGCAGCCCGTTAACTTTAGGGGGCAGGGAGACCCAGTACTTC. Translated: CASSPLTLGGRETQYF. The whole variable domain, filled in from reference TRBV7-2 and TRBJ2-5, reads GAGVSQSPSNKVTEKGKDVELRCDPISGHTALYWYRQSLGQGLEFLIYFQGNSAPDKSGLPSDRFSAERTGGSVSTLTIQRTQQEDSAVYLCASSPLTLGGRETQYFGPGTRLLVL.

This sequence joins TRBV2 and TRBJ1-5; D is uncertain. V lost 6 bases to trimming and J lost 0 bases, with 21 bases between them. The CDR3 extends over 18 amino acids. Germline assignment: CDR1 SNHLY and CDR2 FYNNEI. The chain's CDR3 is CASSAESPLLYSNQPQHF. The CDR3 bases are TGTGCCAGCAGCGCTGAAAGTCCCCTTTTATATAGCAATCAGCCCCAGCATTTT.

J is TRBJ1-4 and V is TRBV5-4, with D uncertain. Germline-derived CDR1 and CDR2 are SGHNT and YYREEE (reference sequence). Between the trimmed V and J ends, which lost 4 bases and 3 bases, there was a span of 10 bases. This CDR3 spans 14 amino acids. CDR3 region: CASSPVPANEKLFF. The DNA for the CDR3 is TGTGCCAGCAGCCCCGTCCCGGCTAATGAAAAACTGTTTTTT.

V and J are TRBV6-2 or TRBV6-3 and TRBJ1-1; D unclear. The CDR3 has 13 residues. The V gene's germline CDR1 is MNHEY and CDR2 SVGEGT. With 1 base removed from V and 1 base from J, the gap between germline ends came to 4 bases. CDR3 sequence reads: CASSYWENTEAFF. The CDR3, as DNA: TGTGCCAGCAGTTACTGGGAGAACACTGAAGCTTTCTTT.